What follows are 27 T cell receptor beta chains derived from one specimen sequenced in a study of OX40 agonist ivuxolimab in advanced cancers. The method was immunoSEQ multiplex PCR; TCRdb's version includes in-frame clones alone and lacks a portion of them. This sample yields 130,000 or so clones, of which 90% are seen a single time; roughly 1.1% belongs to the top ten. Specimen: CD4+ or CD8+ T cells sorted from blood, collected in a trial of the OX40 agonist ivuxolimab. The receptor source for this set is an adult with an advanced solid tumor such as melanoma, head and neck, liver or kidney cancer.

The chain carries TRBV28 and TRBJ2-7; D may be TRBD2 (5 bases). Germline V gene sequence: CDR1 MDHEN, CDR2 SYDVKM. The germline V and J ends were trimmed by 1 base and 3 bases, with 7 bases remaining between them. The CDR3 contains 13 residues. The CDR3 nucleotides read TGTGCCAGCAGTTTATACGGGGACTACGAGCAGTACTTC. It translates to CASSLYGDYEQYF.

The rearrangement links TRBV10-1 to TRBJ2-3; D might be TRBD1 (5 bases). The CDR3 spans 13 residues. Germline-derived CDR1 and CDR2 are WNHNN and SYGVQD (reference sequence). With 6 bases removed from V and 7 bases from J, the gap between germline ends came to 14 bases. The CDR3 spells CASRGVGENTQYF. The CDR3, as DNA: TGCGCCAGCAGAGGCGTAGGGGAAAATACGCAGTATTTT.

The chain couples TRBV27 to TRBJ2-1, with 9 positions matching TRBD2. Germline-derived CDR1 and CDR2 are MNHEY and SMNVEV (reference sequence). The trim removed 3 bases at V and 12 bases at J, leaving 15 bases unmatched. The CDR3 totals 16 residues. The CDR3 spells CASSLTTSAGGIGQFF. CDR3 nucleotide sequence: TGTGCCAGCAGTTTGACGACTAGCGCGGGGGGGATTGGGCAGTTCTTC.

This chain joins TRBV15 and TRBJ2-2; 9 bases are shared with TRBD1. The length of the CDR3 is 15 residues. Germline lookup yields CDR1 LNHNV and CDR2 YYDKDF (reference sequence). Trimming cost V 3 bases and J 4 bases; bases outside gene matches: 3. The CDR3 spells CATSRGTGITGELFF. Here the CDR3 DNA reads TGTGCCACCAGCAGGGGGACAGGGATCACCGGGGAGCTGTTTTTT.

In this sample, this clone turned up a few times. This chain joins TRBV29-1 and TRBJ2-2; no clear D gene. The CDR3 extends over 13 amino acids. The ends were cut back, 6 bases at V and 8 bases at J, with 16 bases in the middle. The V gene's germline CDR1 is SQVTM and CDR2 ANQGSEA. The CDR3 nucleotides are TGCAGCGTCGCCGACCGAGTTATGGGGGAGCTGTTTTTT. Protein product: CSVADRVMGELFF.

This chain uses TRBV19 with TRBJ2-1, with 10 bases fitting TRBD2. Germline V lookup: CDR1 LNHDA, CDR2 SQIVND (reference sequence). Germline trimming cut 6 bases from V and 8 bases from J; bases unmatched to any gene: 10. The CDR3 extends over 15 amino acids. The CDR3 DNA reads as TGTGCCAGTAGCCGGACTAGCGGCCCACAGTATGAGCAGTTCTTC. It codes for CASSRTSGPQYEQFF.

The J gene is TRBJ1-2, the V gene TRBV5-4, with TRBD1 identical over 8 bases. This CDR3 spans 14 amino acids. V shed 3 bases and J 5 bases; nucleotides not matched to a gene: 6. Per the germline V gene, CDR1 is SGHNT and CDR2 is YYREEE (reference sequence). In DNA form, the CDR3 reads TGTGCCAGCAGCTACGGACAGGGCCTTTATGGCTACACCTTC. It is translated as CASSYGQGLYGYTF.

This chain uses TRBV28 with TRBJ1-2; D not certain. V was shortened by 9 bases and J by 5 bases, with 13 bases between the two germline ends. Germline lookup yields CDR1 MDHEN and CDR2 SYDVKM. The CDR3 spans 12 residues. The CDR3 DNA follows: TGTGCCAGTTCGGGTGGGCCTTATGGCTACACCTTC. Protein: CASSGGPYGYTF.

J is TRBJ1-1 and V is TRBV11-2, with TRBD1 as a possible D gene (5 bases). The V and J ends lost 0 bases and 4 bases respectively, with 9 bases between them. Germline V gene sequence: CDR1 SGHAT, CDR2 FQNNGV. The CDR3 runs 14 residues. CDR3 in DNA: TGTGCCAGCAGCTTAGATCCGGGGACCACTGAAGCTTTCTTT. Translating it yields CASSLDPGTTEAFF.

V usage is TRBV5-1 and J usage is TRBJ2-7, with 10 nucleotides matching TRBD2. After removal of 5 bases from V and 0 bases from J, the junction contained 5 bases not matched to a gene. CDR1 is SGHRS and CDR2 is YFSETQ in the germline V gene. The CDR3 contains 15 residues. As DNA, the CDR3 is TGCGCCAGCAGGTGGGGACTAGCGAACTCCTACGAGCAGTACTTC. Amino acids: CASRWGLANSYEQYF.

The gene calls are TRBV7-2 and TRBJ2-2; TRBD1 matches 9 bases. Germline V gene sequence: CDR1 SGHTA, CDR2 FQGNSA. V shed 5 bases, J shed 0 bases, and the junction held 1 base outside the gene matches. There are 15 residues in the CDR3. The CDR3 sequence: CASSRTGANTGELFF. The CDR3 coding sequence is TGTGCCAGCAGCCGGACAGGGGCGAACACCGGGGAGCTGTTTTTT.

This sequence joins TRBV28 and TRBJ1-3; D may be TRBD1 (6 bases). Germline values: CDR1 MDHEN, CDR2 SYDVKM. The CDR3 is made up of 17 amino acids. V was shortened by 1 base and J by 2 bases, with 15 bases between the two germline ends. The chain's CDR3 is CASSLLSGRGTGNTIYF. As DNA, the CDR3 is TGTGCCAGCAGTTTATTAAGTGGCAGGGGAACTGGAAACACCATATATTTT.

This chain uses TRBV23-1 with TRBJ1-1; D not resolved. TRBV23-1 is known as an ORF, though its function is uncertain. V lost 3 bases and J lost 6, with 17 bases in between. CDR3 length: 15 amino acids. DNA for the CDR3: TGCGCCAGCAGTCAGCCTCAGGTATCAGGCGCTGAAGCTTTCTTT. Residues: CASSQPQVSGAEAFF.

This chain connects TRBV11-3 to TRBJ2-7, with 11 bases that match TRBD1. The trim removed 5 bases at V and 4 bases at J, leaving 13 bases unmatched. The CDR3 contains 17 residues. Germline CDR1 reads SGHNT; CDR2 reads YENEEA. This CDR3 reads CASSLPRLGQGVYEQYF. Here the CDR3 DNA reads TGTGCCAGCAGCCTTCCGCGGCTGGGACAGGGGGTTTACGAGCAGTACTTC.

The chain uses TRBV2 and TRBJ2-5; 11 nucleotides match TRBD2. The DNA end lines up better with TRBJ2-7; the J call may be wrong. Per germline, CDR1 SNHLY and CDR2 FYNNEI. The CDR3 spans 14 residues. CDR3 bases: TGTGCCAGCAGGACTAGCGGGATATCCTACGAGCAGTACTTC. As protein: CASRTSGISYEQYF.

The chain recombines TRBV9 with TRBJ1-4; a weak D match, TRBD1 (5 bases). The CDR3 covers 15 residues. In germline, CDR1 is SGDLS, CDR2 YYNGEE. Deletions cut 3 bases from V and 8 bases from J, with 17 bases between. The CDR3 is CASSATPSGTEKLFF. CDR3 bases: TGTGCCAGCAGCGCCACCCCCTCCGGGACGGAAAAACTGTTTTTT.

This clone was recorded once. The chain employs TRBV5-1 and TRBJ2-2, with 7 bases lining up with TRBD2. The germline gives CDR1 SGHRS, CDR2 YFSETQ. Trimming removed 3 bases from V and 3 bases from J; junction bases left unmatched: 2. There are 14 residues in the CDR3. In DNA, the CDR3 is TGCGCCAGCAGCTGGGGAGGGGACACCGGGGAGCTGTTTTTT. Translated: CASSWGGDTGELFF.

The V gene is TRBV28, the J gene TRBJ1-5; D not certain. The ends were cut back, 4 bases at V and 5 bases at J, with 6 bases in the middle. Germline values: CDR1 MDHEN, CDR2 SYDVKM. This CDR3 has 12 amino acids. The CDR3 nucleotides read TGTGCCAGCAGTTCCAGCGATCAGCCCCAGCATTTT. This codes for CASSSSDQPQHF.

The V and J genes are TRBV28 and TRBJ2-7; 12 nucleotides line up with TRBD1. V was pared by 4 bases and J by 5 bases, with 15 bases of the junction left unmatched. Looked up from germline, CDR1 is MDHEN and CDR2 is SYDVKM. The CDR3 runs 18 residues. The CDR3 sequence is CASSSVYTSGTGGDEQYF. The CDR3 region has the DNA TGTGCCAGCAGTTCGGTTTACACCTCCGGGACAGGGGGCGACGAGCAGTACTTC.

The chain joins TRBV19 to TRBJ1-1; D is unclear. Trimming left V 7 bases short and J 1 base short, with 13 bases between. The CDR3 length is 14 residues. Germline V lookup: CDR1 LNHDA, CDR2 SQIVND (reference sequence). This chain's CDR3 is CASTAGQGNTEAFF. CDR3 bases: TGTGCCAGTACCGCCGGGCAAGGGAACACTGAAGCTTTCTTT.

A few counts support this clone. The genes are TRBV5-1 and TRBJ2-1; tentatively, D is TRBD1 (6 bases). CDR1 SGHRS and CDR2 YFSETQ come from the germline V gene. The CDR3 is 15 amino acids. V lost 4 bases and J 2 bases, leaving 13 bases between the germline ends. The CDR3 DNA is TGCGCCAGCAGCCCAGGGGTAAGTGCCTACAATGAGCAGTTCTTC. Translation: CASSPGVSAYNEQFF.

The chain joins TRBV28 to TRBJ2-2; TRBD1 agrees at 8 bases. CDR3 length: 15 amino acids. CDR1 MDHEN and CDR2 SYDVKM come from the germline V gene. With 3 bases clipped from V and 7 bases from J, the junction kept 7 bases outside the gene matches. The CDR3 sequence is CASSFIGQGFGELFF. CDR3 DNA sequence: TGTGCCAGCAGTTTCATTGGACAGGGTTTCGGGGAGCTGTTTTTT.

The rearrangement links TRBV27 to TRBJ1-5; D remains ambiguous. The V gene's germline CDR1 is MNHEY and CDR2 SMNVEV (reference sequence). This CDR3 has 14 amino acids. V was shortened by 6 bases and J by 4 bases, with 13 bases between the two germline ends. CDR3 sequence (DNA): TGTGCCAGCAGCTTACAGCCGTCTAATCAGCCCCAGCATTTT. It translates to CASSLQPSNQPQHF.

The rearrangement uses TRBV6-4 and TRBJ2-2, with D perhaps given as TRBD1 or TRBD2 (6 bases each). V was pared by 10 bases and J by 7 bases, with 25 bases between. The CDR3 runs 16 residues. Germline CDR1 is MRHNA and CDR2 is SNTAGT. The CDR3, as DNA: TGTGCCACCGGGAAAGAGCCGGGGGCGATGGTCGGGGAGCTGTTTTTT. This gives the protein CATGKEPGAMVGELFF.

This sequence joins TRBV28 and TRBJ1-1; 9 bases map to TRBD1. CDR3 size: 19 residues. J gave up 4 bases and V 4 bases, and 19 bases lay outside the gene matches. The germline CDR1 and CDR2 sequences are MDHEN and SYDVKM. The CDR3 spells CASSWRGSGTGILGTEAFF. The CDR3 DNA reads as TGTGCCAGCAGTTGGCGGGGATCCGGGACAGGGATATTAGGCACTGAAGCTTTCTTT.

This rearrangement joins TRBV5-1 to TRBJ1-2, with TRBD1 identical over 7 bases. The junction had 2 bases not matched to a gene; V was cut back by 2 bases and J by 4 bases. The length of the CDR3 is 13 residues. CDR1 is SGHRS, CDR2 YFSETQ, per germline. DNA for the CDR3: TGCGCCAGCAGCTTAGGGACAGCCTATGGCTACACCTTC. It translates to CASSLGTAYGYTF.

The rearrangement joins TRBV27 to TRBJ1-4; no definite D call. The CDR3 is made up of 12 amino acids. CDR1 MNHEY and CDR2 SMNVEV come from the germline V gene (reference sequence). V lost 6 bases and J 4 bases, leaving 6 bases between the germline ends. CDR3 in DNA: TGTGCCAGCAGAGGATTTAATGAAAAACTGTTTTTT. Translated, it gives CASRGFNEKLFF.